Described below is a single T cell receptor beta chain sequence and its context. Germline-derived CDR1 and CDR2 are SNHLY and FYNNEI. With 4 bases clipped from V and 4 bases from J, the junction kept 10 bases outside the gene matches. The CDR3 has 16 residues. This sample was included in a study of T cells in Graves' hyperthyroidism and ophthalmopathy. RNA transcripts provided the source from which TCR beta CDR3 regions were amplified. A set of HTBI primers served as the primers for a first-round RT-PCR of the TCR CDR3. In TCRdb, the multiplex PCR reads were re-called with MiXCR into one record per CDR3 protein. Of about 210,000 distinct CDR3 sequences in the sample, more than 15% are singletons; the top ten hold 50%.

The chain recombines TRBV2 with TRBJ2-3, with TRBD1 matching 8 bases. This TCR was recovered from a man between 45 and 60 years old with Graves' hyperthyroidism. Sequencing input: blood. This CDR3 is CASSALAGGGSDTQYF. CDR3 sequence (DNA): TGTGCCAGCAGTGCTTTGGCAGGGGGCGGGTCAGATACGCAGTATTTT. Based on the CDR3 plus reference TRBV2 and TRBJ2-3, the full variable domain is EPEVTQTPSHQVTQMGQEVILRCVPISNHLYFYWYRQILGQKVEFLVSFYNNEISEKSEIFDDQFSVERPDGSNFTLKIRSTKLEDSAMYFCASSALAGGGSDTQYFGPGTRLTVL.